These T cell receptor beta chains were read from a single sample in a study of blood T cell repertoires in COVID-19. TCRdb's table, derived via immunoSEQ multiplex PCR, lists solely in-frame clones and lacks some. The data show hundreds of thousands of clones, roughly 91% seen once. Sequencing input: peripheral blood. The receptors shown here come from a woman aged 50 to 60 with COVID-19, enrolled during active disease. Both conserved end residues are part of each CDR3. A D gene is named only where the DNA matches it firmly. A clone size is listed for some rows: how often the clone was seen (once, few, many), or a class if it is expanded.

clone_size | j_call | v_call | d_call | cdr3_aa | cdr3_nt
- | TRBJ1-1 | TRBV28 | - | CASSPLEAPTWAFF | TGTGCCAGCAGTCCCTTGGAGGCGCCCACCTGGGCTTTCTTT
- | TRBJ1-4 | TRBV12-3/TRBV12-4 | - | CASSYSGDEKLFF | TGTGCCAGCAGTTACTCAGGGGATGAAAAACTGTTTTTT
- | TRBJ1-4 | TRBV6-6 | - | CASSSAGAEKLFF | TGTGCCAGCAGTTCTGCGGGCGCCGAAAAACTGTTTTTT
- | TRBJ1-1 | TRBV29-1 | - | CSVSTGVDTEAFF | TGCAGCGTTTCCACGGGGGTGGACACTGAAGCTTTCTTT
few | TRBJ1-2 | TRBV4-1 | TRBD1 | CASSPTGTGDTYGYTF | TGCGCCAGCAGCCCAACGGGGACAGGAGATACCTATGGCTACACCTTC
- | TRBJ1-1 | TRBV2 | - | CASSVRGKAFF | TGTGCCAGCAGTGTCAGGGGAAAGGCTTTCTTT
- | TRBJ2-5 | TRBV9 | - | CASSVSGVQETQYF | TGTGCCAGCAGCGTCTCCGGGGTTCAAGAGACCCAGTACTTC
- | TRBJ2-2 | TRBV3-1/TRBV3-2 | - | CASSHRGTGELFF | TGTGCCAGCAGCCACAGGGGCACCGGGGAGCTGTTTTTT
few | TRBJ1-5 | TRBV5-1 | - | CASSSVGGQPQHF | TGCGCCAGCAGCTCGGTGGGAGGGCAGCCCCAGCATTTT
- | TRBJ1-6 | TRBV7-8 | TRBD1 | CASSPTGGRLDSPLHF | TGTGCCAGCAGCCCCACAGGGGGGAGGTTAGATTCACCCCTCCACTTT
- | TRBJ2-3 | TRBV21-1 | - | CASSRSTPGLAGGMQYF | TGTGCCAGCAGCCGATCGACCCCAGGGCTAGCGGGGGGAATGCAGTATTTT
- | TRBJ1-5 | TRBV6-6 | TRBD1 | CASRPGQGYQPQHF | TGTGCCAGCAGGCCGGGACAGGGTTATCAGCCCCAGCATTTT
- | TRBJ1-2 | TRBV4-1 | TRBD1 | CASSRSDREKDYGYTF | TGCGCCAGCAGCCGGTCGGACAGGGAAAAAGACTATGGCTACACCTTC
- | TRBJ1-4 | TRBV28 | - | CASSTAGEKLFF | TGTGCCAGCAGTACGGCGGGCGAAAAACTGTTTTTT
once | TRBJ1-6 | TRBV9 | - | CASSPRSSYNSPLHF | TGTGCCAGCAGCCCCCGGAGCTCCTATAATTCACCCCTCCACTTT